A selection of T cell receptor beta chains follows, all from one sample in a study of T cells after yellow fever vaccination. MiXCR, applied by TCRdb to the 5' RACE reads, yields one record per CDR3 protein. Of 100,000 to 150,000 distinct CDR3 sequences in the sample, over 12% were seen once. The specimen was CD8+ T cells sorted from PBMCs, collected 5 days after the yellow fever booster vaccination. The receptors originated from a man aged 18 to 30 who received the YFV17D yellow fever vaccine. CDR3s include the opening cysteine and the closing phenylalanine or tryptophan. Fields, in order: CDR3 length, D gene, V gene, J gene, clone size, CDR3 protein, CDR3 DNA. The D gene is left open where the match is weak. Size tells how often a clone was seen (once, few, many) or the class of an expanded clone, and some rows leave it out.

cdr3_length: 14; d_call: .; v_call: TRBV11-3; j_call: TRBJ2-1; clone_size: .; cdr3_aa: CASSPGSGYNEQFF; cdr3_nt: TGTGCCAGCAGCCCGGGTAGCGGCTACAATGAGCAGTTCTTC
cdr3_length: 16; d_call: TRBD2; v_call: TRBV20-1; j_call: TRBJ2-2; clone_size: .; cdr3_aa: CSARLAGVRGSGELFF; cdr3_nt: TGCAGTGCTAGGCTAGCGGGGGTGCGTGGGAGCGGGGAGCTGTTTTTT
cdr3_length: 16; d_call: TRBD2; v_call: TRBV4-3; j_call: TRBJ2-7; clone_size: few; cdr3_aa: CASSQGYLAGENEQYF; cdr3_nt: TGCGCCAGCAGCCAAGGTTATCTAGCGGGGGAGAACGAGCAGTACTTC
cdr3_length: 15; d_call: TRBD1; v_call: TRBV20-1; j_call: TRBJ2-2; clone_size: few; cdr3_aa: CSAREQGANTGELFF; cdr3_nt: TGCAGTGCTAGGGAACAGGGGGCGAACACCGGGGAGCTGTTTTTT
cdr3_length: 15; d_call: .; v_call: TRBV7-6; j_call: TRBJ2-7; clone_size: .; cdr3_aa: CASSLVTGWPYEQYF; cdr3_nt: TGTGCCAGCAGCTTAGTGACGGGGTGGCCCTACGAGCAGTACTTC
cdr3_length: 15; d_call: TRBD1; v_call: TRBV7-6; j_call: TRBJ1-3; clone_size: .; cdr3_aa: CASSFGQGSGNTIYF; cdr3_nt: TGTGCCAGCAGTTTTGGACAGGGCTCTGGAAACACCATATATTTT
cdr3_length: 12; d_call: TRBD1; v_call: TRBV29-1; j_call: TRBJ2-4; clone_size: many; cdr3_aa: CSARTGENIQYF; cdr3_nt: TGCAGCGCTAGGACAGGGGAAAACATTCAGTACTTC
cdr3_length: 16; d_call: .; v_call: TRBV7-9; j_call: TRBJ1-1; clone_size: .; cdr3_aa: CASSSFWVGGWTEAFF; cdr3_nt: TGTGCCAGCAGCTCGTTTTGGGTCGGTGGGTGGACTGAAGCTTTCTTT
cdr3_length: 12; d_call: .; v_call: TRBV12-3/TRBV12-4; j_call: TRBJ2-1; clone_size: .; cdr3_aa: CATRVVYNEQFF; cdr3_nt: TGTGCCACCAGGGTCGTTTACAATGAGCAGTTCTTC
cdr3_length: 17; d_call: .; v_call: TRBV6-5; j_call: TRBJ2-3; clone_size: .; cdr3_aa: CASSYWGGRGPTDTQYF; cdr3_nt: TGTGCCAGCAGTTACTGGGGGGGCAGGGGCCCCACAGATACGCAGTATTTT
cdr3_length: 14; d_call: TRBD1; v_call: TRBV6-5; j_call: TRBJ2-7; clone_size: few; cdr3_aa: CASSPETGNYEQYF; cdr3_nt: TGTGCCAGCAGCCCCGAGACAGGGAACTACGAGCAGTACTTC
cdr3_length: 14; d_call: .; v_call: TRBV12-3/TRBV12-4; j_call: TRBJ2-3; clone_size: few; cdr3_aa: CASSPSLSTDTQYF; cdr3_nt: TGTGCCAGCAGTCCGAGTCTCAGCACAGATACGCAGTATTTT
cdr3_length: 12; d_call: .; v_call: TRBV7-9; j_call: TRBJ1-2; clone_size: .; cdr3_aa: CASSRGAYGYTF; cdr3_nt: TGTGCCAGCAGCCGAGGGGCGTATGGCTACACCTTC
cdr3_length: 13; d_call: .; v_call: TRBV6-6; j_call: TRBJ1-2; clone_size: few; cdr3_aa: CASSYSRGYGYTF; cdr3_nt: TGTGCCAGCAGTTACTCGAGAGGCTATGGCTACACCTTC
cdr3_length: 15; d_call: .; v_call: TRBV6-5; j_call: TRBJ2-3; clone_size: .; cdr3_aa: CASSYSSGGTDTQYF; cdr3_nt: TGTGCCAGCAGTTACTCGAGTGGGGGGACAGATACGCAGTATTTT
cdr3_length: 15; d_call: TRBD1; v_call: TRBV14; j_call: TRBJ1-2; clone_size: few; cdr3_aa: CASSPTGDPNYGYTF; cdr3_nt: TGTGCCAGCAGTCCGACAGGGGACCCTAACTATGGCTACACCTTC
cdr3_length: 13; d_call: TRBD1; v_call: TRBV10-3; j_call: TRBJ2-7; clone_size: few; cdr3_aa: CAIRGTGPYEQYF; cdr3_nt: TGTGCCATCAGGGGGACAGGTCCCTACGAGCAGTACTTC
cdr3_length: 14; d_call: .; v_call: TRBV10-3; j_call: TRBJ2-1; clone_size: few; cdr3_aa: CAISTGSSYNEQFF; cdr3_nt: TGTGCCATCAGTACGGGGAGCTCCTACAATGAGCAGTTCTTC
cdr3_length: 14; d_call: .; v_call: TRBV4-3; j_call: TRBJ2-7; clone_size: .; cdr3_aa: CASSQTFPSYEQYF; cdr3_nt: TGCGCCAGCAGCCAGACCTTCCCCTCCTACGAGCAGTACTTC
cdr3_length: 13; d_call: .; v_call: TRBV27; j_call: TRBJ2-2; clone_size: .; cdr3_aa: CASSLFLAGELFF; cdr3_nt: TGTGCCAGCAGTTTATTCCTAGCCGGGGAGCTGTTTTTT
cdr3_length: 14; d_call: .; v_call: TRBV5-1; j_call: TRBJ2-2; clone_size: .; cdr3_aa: CASWTEPNTGELFF; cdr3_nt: TGCGCCAGCTGGACAGAACCGAACACCGGGGAGCTGTTTTTT
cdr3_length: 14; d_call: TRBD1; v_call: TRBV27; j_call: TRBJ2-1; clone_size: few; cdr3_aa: CASSFHRGVDEQFF; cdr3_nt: TGTGCCAGCAGTTTTCACAGGGGGGTCGATGAGCAGTTCTTC